This passage covers 29 T cell receptor beta chains from one sample sequenced in a study of blood T cell repertoires in COVID-19. The data were produced by immunoSEQ multiplex PCR, yet TCRdb's version contains in-frame clones alone and is incomplete. The sample has 52,000 or so clones; about nine tenths are singletons. Sequencing was carried out using peripheral blood. The origin of the receptors is a man aged 55 to 70 with active COVID-19.

This rearrangement joins TRBV10-3 to TRBJ2-1; D unresolved. Germline V gene lookup returns CDR1 ENHRY and CDR2 SYGVKD. The CDR3 consists of 14 residues. V was shortened by 4 bases and J by 10 bases, with 17 bases between the two germline ends. The CDR3 DNA follows: TGTGCCATCAGTGCGCCCCCCCTCCTATACGAGCAGTTCTTC. Translated: CAISAPPLLYEQFF.

Only a few counts were recorded for this clone. The V gene is TRBV28, the J gene TRBJ1-6; D is possibly TRBD1 (5 bases). Germline loops: CDR1 MDHEN, CDR2 SYDVKM. V was pared by 3 bases and J by 3 bases, with 6 bases between. CDR3 size: 14 residues. CDR3 sequence (DNA): TGTGCCAGCAGTTTCGGGGGCTATAATTCACCCCTCCACTTT. Protein sequence: CASSFGGYNSPLHF.

The genes are TRBV6-5 and TRBJ1-1; unclear D gene. Germline V lookup: CDR1 MNHEY, CDR2 SVGAGI. V was shortened by 6 bases and J by 2 bases, with 13 bases between the two germline ends. This CDR3 has 14 residues. CDR3 nucleotide sequence: TGTGCCAGCAGGCACTATGGAGATAACACTGAAGCTTTCTTT. Its protein is CASRHYGDNTEAFF.

V usage is TRBV5-8 and J usage is TRBJ2-3; TRBD2 is a possible D gene (6 bases). This CDR3 is 15 amino acids long. Germline CDR1 is SGHTS and CDR2 is YDEGEE. The V gene lost 5 bases and the J gene lost 3 bases, with 16 bases spanning the gap. The DNA for the CDR3 is TGTGCCAGCAGAAGGAGGGCAGGAAGTACAGATACGCAGTATTTT. It specifies CASRRRAGSTDTQYF.

This chain uses TRBV7-2 with TRBJ2-1; 10 nucleotides match TRBD2. There are 16 residues in the CDR3. The germline V gene encodes CDR1 SGHTA and CDR2 FQGNSA. The J segment lost 9 bases and the V segment lost 2 bases, leaving 10 bases of the junction unmatched. In DNA, the CDR3 is TGTGCCAGCAGCTTAAGGCGACTAGCGGGCAAGGGTGAGCAGTTCTTC. Its translation is CASSLRRLAGKGEQFF.

The chain employs TRBV18 and TRBJ1-4; 8 bases are a match to TRBD1. The V and J ends lost 3 bases and 4 bases, in that order; junction bases with no gene match: 7. Germline assignment: CDR1 KGHSH and CDR2 LQKENI. The CDR3 is 16 residues long. The CDR3 region is CASSPRTGTVNEKLFF. As DNA, the CDR3 is TGTGCCAGCTCACCGAGGACAGGGACGGTTAATGAAAAACTGTTTTTT.

The chain is built from TRBV20-1 and TRBJ2-1; tentative D call: TRBD2 (5 bases). Per the germline V gene, CDR1 is DFQATT and CDR2 is SNEGSKA (reference sequence). This CDR3 contains 13 residues. The V gene lost 3 bases and the J gene lost 4 bases, with 10 bases spanning the gap. DNA of the CDR3: TGCAGTGCTAGTACGGGAAAGTACAATGAGCAGTTCTTC. It specifies CSASTGKYNEQFF.

The chain employs TRBV7-9 and TRBJ2-1; D is unclear. The germline gives CDR1 SEHNR, CDR2 FQNEAQ (reference sequence). This CDR3 has 13 residues. The V and J ends lost 5 bases and 9 bases respectively, with 14 bases between them. Written as DNA, the CDR3 is TGTGCCAGCAGCCCCCGCACAGAACTTGAGCAGTTCTTC. This codes for CASSPRTELEQFF.

The chain uses TRBV19 and TRBJ1-3, with D perhaps TRBD1 (6 bases). This CDR3 is 14 amino acids long. Trimming stripped 5 bases from V and 3 bases from J, with 11 bases between. Germline V lookup: CDR1 LNHDA, CDR2 SQIVND (reference sequence). The CDR3 protein is CASSSGASGNTIYF. CDR3 nucleotide sequence: TGTGCCAGTAGTTCAGGGGCGAGTGGAAACACCATATATTTT. Filled out from reference TRBV19 and TRBJ1-3, the complete variable domain reads DGGITQSPKYLFRKEGQNVTLSCEQNLNHDAMYWYRQDPGQGLRLIYYSQIVNDFQKGDIAEGYSVSREKKESFPLTVTSAQKNPTAFYLCASSSGASGNTIYFGEGSWLTVV.

The table lists this clone with a count of one. The chain carries TRBV10-3 and TRBJ2-7; 11 positions agree with TRBD1. The CDR3 has 16 residues. The V and J ends lost 3 bases and 3 bases, in that order; junction bases with no gene match: 7. CDR1 and CDR2 from the germline V gene are ENHRY and SYGVKD. CDR3 sequence (DNA): TGTGCCATCAGTGATGGGGCCGGGACAGGGGGCTACGAGCAGTACTTC. This encodes CAISDGAGTGGYEQYF.

J is TRBJ2-7 and V is TRBV6-5; the match to TRBD2 covers 9 bases. CDR1 is MNHEY and CDR2 is SVGAGI in the germline V gene. This CDR3 spans 16 amino acids. Unmatched junction bases numbered 4, after V lost 0 bases and J lost 1 base. The CDR3 coding sequence is TGTGCCAGCAGTTACTCGCTGCTAGCGGGATCCTACGAGCAGTACTTC. Translation gives CASSYSLLAGSYEQYF.

This clone was picked up one time. The chain uses TRBV18 and TRBJ1-1, with TRBD1 matching 8 bases. Trimming at V came to 5 bases and at J to 1 base, leaving 3 bases not matched to a gene. The germline V gene has CDR1 KGHSH and CDR2 LQKENI. This CDR3 has 14 residues. For the CDR3, the DNA is TGTGCCAGCTCAGTGGACAGGGCGAACACTGAAGCTTTCTTT. Protein: CASSVDRANTEAFF.

V gene TRBV27 combines with J gene TRBJ1-2; 7 positions agree with TRBD1. The CDR3 is 15 amino acids. Trimming cost V 3 bases and J 8 bases; bases outside gene matches: 12. Germline CDR1 and CDR2: MNHEY and SMNVEV (reference sequence). The CDR3 loop is CASSLGAGGWEGYTF. CDR3 nucleotide sequence: TGTGCCAGCAGTTTGGGGGCAGGGGGATGGGAAGGCTACACCTTC.

This chain uses TRBV6-5 with TRBJ2-7; D is possibly TRBD1 (5 bases). CDR1 is MNHEY and CDR2 is SVGAGI in the germline V gene. This CDR3 spans 15 amino acids. V shed 5 bases and J shed 2 bases, with 16 bases lying between them. CDR3 sequence: CASSIRAGWTYEQYF. The CDR3 DNA sequence: TGTGCCAGCAGTATCCGGGCAGGGTGGACCTACGAGCAGTACTTC.

This chain links TRBV19 with TRBJ1-5; D ambiguous. Germline assignment: CDR1 LNHDA and CDR2 SQIVND (reference sequence). This CDR3 comprises 15 residues. The V gene lost 2 bases and the J gene lost 7 bases, with 15 bases spanning the gap. CDR3: CASSINRVRGQPQHF. CDR3 in DNA: TGTGCCAGTAGTATAAACCGGGTCCGGGGACAGCCCCAGCATTTT.

The V and J genes are TRBV18 and TRBJ1-1; tentatively, D is TRBD1 (6 bases). The CDR3 loop spans 15 amino acids. Looked up from germline, CDR1 is KGHSH and CDR2 is LQKENI. The ends were cut back, 6 bases at V and 6 bases at J, with 20 bases in the middle. This chain's CDR3 is CASSSQGVEGPEAFF. The CDR3 DNA reads TGTGCCAGCTCGTCACAGGGAGTAGAAGGCCCTGAAGCTTTCTTT.

This rearrangement joins TRBV23-1 to TRBJ2-7, with 8 bases fitting TRBD1. TRBV23-1 is treated as an ORF (open reading frame) with a function not yet certain. J gave up 0 bases and V 9 bases, and 10 bases lay outside the gene matches. This CDR3 is built from 15 residues. CDR3 nucleotide sequence: TGCGCCAGGACGTCACAGGGGGTCCCCTCCTACGAGCAGTACTTC. This sequence encodes CARTSQGVPSYEQYF.

The chain is built from TRBV11-2 and TRBJ2-7; TRBD2 matches 8 bases. The CDR3 runs 15 residues. From germline, CDR1 is SGHAT and CDR2 FQNNGV. Germline trimming cut 4 bases from V and 0 bases from J; bases unmatched to any gene: 5. The DNA of the CDR3 is TGTGCCAGCAGCTCACCCGCGGGAGGCTCCTACGAGCAGTACTTC. Its protein product is CASSSPAGGSYEQYF.

The chain is built from TRBV4-1 and TRBJ1-4, with D perhaps matching TRBD1 (5 bases). Looked up from germline, CDR1 is MGHRA and CDR2 is YSYEKL. The CDR3 covers 17 residues. Trimming cost V 0 bases and J 11 bases, with 22 bases left between them. The CDR3 loop reads CASSQDFARQRFPKLFF. The DNA for the CDR3 is TGCGCCAGCAGCCAAGATTTTGCGAGACAGCGCTTCCCGAAACTGTTTTTT.

The rearrangement uses TRBV5-6 and TRBJ2-7, with D possibly being TRBD1 (6 bases). Trimming took off 0 bases at V and 5 bases at J, with 15 bases between the two ends. This CDR3 spans 15 amino acids. Germline values: CDR1 SGHDT, CDR2 YYEEEE. The CDR3: CASSLDIGRGHEQYF. CDR3 DNA: TGTGCCAGCAGCTTGGATATTGGCAGGGGTCACGAGCAGTACTTC. Drawing the rest from reference TRBV5-6 and TRBJ2-7, the complete variable domain is DAGVTQSPTHLIKTRGQQVTLRCSPKSGHDTVSWYQQALGQGPQFIFQYYEEEERQRGNFPDRFSGHQFPNYSSELNVNALLLGDSALYLCASSLDIGRGHEQYFGPGTRLTVT.

This clone was counted once. The DNA for the CDR3 is TGTGCCACCAGTGCGGGATTTAGCACAGATACGCAGTATTTT. Residues: CATSAGFSTDTQYF. V gene TRBV24-1 combines with J gene TRBJ2-3, with D possibly TRBD2 on 5 matching bases. The V gene lost 5 bases and the J gene lost 0 bases, with 8 bases spanning the gap. The V gene's germline CDR1 is KGHDR and CDR2 SFDVKD. The length of the CDR3 is 14 residues.

This clone is a singleton in its sample. The CDR3 DNA sequence: TGTGCCAGCGTCCCCGGGACAGGGGGCAACATTCAGTACTTC. This codes for CASVPGTGGNIQYF. The chain is built from TRBV6-5 and TRBJ2-4; 12 bases match TRBD1. The V gene end was trimmed by 8 bases and the J gene end by 7 bases; junction bases not matched to a gene: 6. The CDR3 is 14 residues long. Germline V CDR1 and CDR2: MNHEY, SVGAGI.

V gene TRBV12-5 combines with J gene TRBJ1-2; 11 bases agree with TRBD1. Germline trimming cut 5 bases from V and 4 bases from J; bases unmatched to any gene: 3. Germline V gives CDR1 LGHNT, CDR2 FRNRAP. The CDR3 spans 14 residues. This CDR3 is CASGRTGGFYGYTF. CDR3 sequence (DNA): TGTGCTAGTGGTCGGACAGGGGGCTTCTATGGCTACACCTTC.

Only one count was recorded for this clone. This chain joins TRBV3-1 (or the pseudogene TRBV3-2) and TRBJ1-3; no firm D call. V gave up 1 base and J gave up 1 base, with 5 bases separating them. The CDR3 consists of 14 residues. CDR1 and CDR2 (germline): LGHDT, YNNKEL (reference sequence). CDR3 loop: CASSQVSSGNTIYF. Here the CDR3 DNA reads TGTGCCAGCAGCCAAGTTAGTTCTGGAAACACCATATATTTT.

The chain's CDR3 is CASSLEGAGGTGELFF. Here the CDR3 DNA reads TGCGCCAGCAGCTTGGAGGGTGCGGGAGGAACCGGGGAGCTGTTTTTT. The V gene is TRBV5-1, the J gene TRBJ2-2, with 8 nucleotides matching TRBD2. The CDR3 has 16 amino acids. Unmatched junction bases numbered 6, after V lost 0 bases and J lost 5 bases. Germline CDR1 and CDR2: SGHRS and YFSETQ.

This chain connects TRBV27 to TRBJ1-5, with D maybe TRBD1 (6 bases). In germline, CDR1 is MNHEY, CDR2 SMNVEV (reference sequence). Trimming cost V 5 bases and J 5 bases, with 10 bases left between them. This CDR3 is built from 13 residues. This CDR3 reads CASSNREYQPQHF. The CDR3 DNA follows: TGTGCCAGCAGTAACAGGGAGTATCAGCCCCAGCATTTT.

V gene TRBV7-6 combines with J gene TRBJ2-5; perhaps TRBD2 as D (5 bases). The V end was cut by 1 base, the J end by 5 bases, with 17 bases between. Germline values: CDR1 SGHVS, CDR2 FNYEAQ. The CDR3 runs 16 residues. CDR3 loop: CASSLVVGIAGETQYF. In DNA form, the CDR3 reads TGTGCCAGCAGCTTAGTAGTAGGGATCGCGGGCGAGACCCAGTACTTC.

The V and J genes are TRBV6-5 and TRBJ2-7, with 11 bases identical to TRBD1. The CDR3 is 15 amino acids. With V trimmed by 6 bases and J by 9 bases, 13 bases remained unmatched. Germline values: CDR1 MNHEY, CDR2 SVGAGI. CDR3 sequence: CASRRPGQGVMRQYF. The DNA of the CDR3 is TGTGCCAGCAGGCGACCGGGACAGGGGGTAATGCGGCAGTACTTC.

This clone turned up a few times. V and J are TRBV2 and TRBJ2-2; tentatively, D is TRBD2 (6 bases). Germline V CDR1 and CDR2: SNHLY, FYNNEI. The CDR3 totals 13 residues. Between the trimmed V and J ends, which lost 1 base and 7 bases, there was a span of 7 bases. The CDR3 DNA reads TGTGCCAGCAGTGAAGGGGACTTCGGGGAGCTGTTTTTT. Translated, it gives CASSEGDFGELFF.